This T cell receptor beta chain was sequenced in a study of monozygotic twins with inflammatory bowel disease. CDR1 and CDR2 from the germline V gene are MNHEY and SMNVEV (reference sequence). This CDR3 has 12 residues. From the 5' RACE reads, TCRdb lists one entry per CDR3 protein and no DNA. The sample table includes 80,000 or so distinct CDR3 sequences. This sequence joins TRBV27 and TRBJ1-2. Source material: blood. The receptor comes from a human donor with ulcerative colitis or Crohn's disease, or a healthy co-twin of an affected twin (not recorded which). CDR3 residues: CASSGSYYGYTF.